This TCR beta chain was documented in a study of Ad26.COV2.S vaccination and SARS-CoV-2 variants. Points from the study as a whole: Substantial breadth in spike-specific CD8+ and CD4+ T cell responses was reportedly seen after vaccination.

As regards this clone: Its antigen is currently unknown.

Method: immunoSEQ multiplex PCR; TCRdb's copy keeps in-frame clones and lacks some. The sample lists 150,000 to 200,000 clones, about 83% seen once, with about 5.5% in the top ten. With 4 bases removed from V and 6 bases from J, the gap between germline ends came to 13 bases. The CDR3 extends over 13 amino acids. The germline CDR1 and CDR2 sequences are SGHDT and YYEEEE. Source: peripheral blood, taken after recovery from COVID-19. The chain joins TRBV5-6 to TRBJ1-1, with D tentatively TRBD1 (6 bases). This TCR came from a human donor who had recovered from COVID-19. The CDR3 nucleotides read TGTGCCAGCAGCCTCGGGAGGGGGGCTGAAGCTTTCTTT. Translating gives CASSLGRGAEAFF.